The T cell receptor beta chain described here comes from a study of T cell repertoires in cytomegalovirus infection. Study at large: Selection of CMV epitopes for the study included recently identified HLA-C-restricted and well-studied HLA-B-restricted ones.

TCRdb processed the reads anew with MiXCR; each CDR3 protein has one entry. The sample contains 700,000 to 850,000 distinct CDR3 sequences, around a third of which appear only once. The CDR3 is 16 amino acids. Germline V gives CDR1 DFQATT, CDR2 SNEGSKA (reference sequence). The V and J ends lost 0 bases and 4 bases respectively, with 16 bases between them. The study, taken as a whole, reports: CMV-specific TCR beta clonotypes restricted by HLA-C were the ones dominating the ex vivo response. Public TCR beta family frequency separated CMV-and-HLA carriers, including in an independent cohort.

This clonotype was observed once. Its target is not known. The TCR originated in a human donor in good health (CMV status not recorded). Some clones in this sample may be carry-over from other donors' samples. The sample consisted of cultured CD8+ T cells from PBMCs, taken from culture after CMV antigen stimulation. The genes are TRBV20-1 and TRBJ2-1; tentatively, D is TRBD2 (7 bases). CDR3 nucleotide sequence: TGCAGTGCTAGAGATTCCGGCGGGGGCAATTACAATGAGCAGTTCTTC. Its translation is CSARDSGGGNYNEQFF.